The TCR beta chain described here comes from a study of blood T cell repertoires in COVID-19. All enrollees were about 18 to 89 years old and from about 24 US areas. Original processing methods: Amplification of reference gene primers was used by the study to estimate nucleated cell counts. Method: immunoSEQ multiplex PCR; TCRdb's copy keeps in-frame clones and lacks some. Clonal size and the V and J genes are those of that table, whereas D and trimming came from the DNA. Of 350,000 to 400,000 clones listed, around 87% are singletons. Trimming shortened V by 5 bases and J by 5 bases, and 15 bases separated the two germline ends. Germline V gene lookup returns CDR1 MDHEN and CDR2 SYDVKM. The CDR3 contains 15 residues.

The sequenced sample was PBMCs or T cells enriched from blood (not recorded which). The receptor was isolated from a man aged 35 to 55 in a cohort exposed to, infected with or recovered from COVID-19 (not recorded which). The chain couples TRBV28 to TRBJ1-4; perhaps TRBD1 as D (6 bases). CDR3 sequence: CASSPGGQGNEKLFF. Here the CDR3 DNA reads TGTGCCAGCAGTCCGGGGGGTCAGGGGAATGAAAAACTGTTTTTT.